Presented here are 19 T cell receptor beta chains from one specimen sequenced in a study of blood T cells in healthy people across ages. For the second PCR, which ran for about 6 to 11 cycles, a sample-barcoded 5' primer and a J-beta primer mix were used. TCRdb passed the 5' RACE reads through MiXCR, listing each CDR3 protein once. Of fewer than 1,000,000 distinct CDR3 sequences listed, under 55% were seen once; the top ten hold roughly a fifth. Sequenced sample: blood. Receptors originate from a man aged 60-69 years in good health.

This clonotype has at least ten counts. The chain is built from TRBV4-2 and TRBJ2-5; 9 bases align to TRBD1. Germline CDR1 LGHNA, CDR2 YNFKEQ. Losses at the gene ends were 2 bases for V and 5 bases for J; bases not matched to a gene: 3. This CDR3 is 14 amino acids long. The CDR3 region is CASSQTGTGETQYF. DNA for the CDR3: TGTGCCAGCAGCCAAACTGGGACAGGGGAGACCCAGTACTTC.

The chain joins TRBV20-1 to TRBJ1-6; no reliable D call. The CDR3 covers 14 residues. From germline, CDR1 is DFQATT and CDR2 SNEGSKA (reference sequence). The germline V and J ends were trimmed by 7 bases and 3 bases, with 13 bases remaining between them. Here the CDR3 reads CSGKDGSYNSPLHF. The CDR3 coding sequence is TGCAGTGGGAAGGACGGTAGCTATAATTCACCCCTCCACTTT.

The CDR3 reads CASSFPTGNQPQHF. Written as DNA, the CDR3 is TGTGCCAGCAGCTTCCCGACAGGGAATCAGCCCCAGCATTTT. This rearrangement joins TRBV7-2 to TRBJ1-5; TRBD1 aligns across 7 bases. Germline CDR1 and CDR2: SGHTA and FQGNSA. The CDR3 is made up of 14 amino acids. The trim removed 3 bases at V and 4 bases at J, leaving 3 bases unmatched. Supplemented by reference TRBV7-2 and TRBJ1-5, the full variable domain reads GAGVSQSPSNKVTEKGKDVELRCDPISGHTALYWYRQSLGQGLEFLIYFQGNSAPDKSGLPSDRFSAERTGGSVSTLTIQRTQQEDSAVYLCASSFPTGNQPQHFGDGTRLSIL.

The chain combines TRBV5-1 with TRBJ2-1, with 12 nucleotides matching TRBD2. This CDR3 has 16 amino acids. Germline V CDR1 and CDR2: SGHRS, YFSETQ. The V segment lost 3 bases and the J segment 3 bases; nucleotides outside the gene matches: 4. This chain's CDR3 is CASSSGLAGFYNEQFF. CDR3 nucleotides: TGCGCCAGCAGCTCCGGACTAGCGGGGTTCTACAATGAGCAGTTCTTC. Using reference TRBV5-1 and TRBJ2-1 for the parts outside the CDR3, the full variable domain is KAGVTQTPRYLIKTRGQQVTLSCSPISGHRSVSWYQQTPGQGLQFLFEYFSETQRNKGNFPGRFSGRQFSNSRSEMNVSTLELGDSALYLCASSSGLAGFYNEQFFGPGTRLTVL.

The table lists this clonotype with a few counts. V usage is TRBV5-1 and J usage is TRBJ2-6; D is possibly TRBD1 (5 bases). The CDR3 contains 17 residues. The germline V and J ends were trimmed by 4 bases and 0 bases, with 14 bases remaining between them. Per germline, CDR1 SGHRS and CDR2 YFSETQ. The CDR3 region is CASSGRGHNSGANVLTF. The CDR3 DNA sequence: TGCGCCAGCAGCGGTCGTGGACACAACTCTGGGGCCAACGTCCTGACTTTC.

This clonotype turned up a few times. This rearrangement joins TRBV14 to TRBJ2-1; 7 bases fit TRBD1. This CDR3 comprises 15 residues. Germline trimming cut 4 bases from V and 4 bases from J; bases unmatched to any gene: 7. The V gene's germline CDR1 is SGHDN and CDR2 FVKESK. CDR3 residues: CASSPYRGPYNEQFF. Here the CDR3 DNA reads TGTGCCAGCAGCCCCTACAGGGGTCCTTACAATGAGCAGTTCTTC.

This chain links TRBV5-1 with TRBJ1-1; D call uncertain. This CDR3 is 15 amino acids long. With 4 bases removed from V and 0 bases from J, the gap between germline ends came to 13 bases. CDR1 is SGHRS, CDR2 YFSETQ, per germline. CDR3 coding DNA: TGCGCCAGCAGCCAAGGACTGAGTATGAACACTGAAGCTTTCTTT. Translating it yields CASSQGLSMNTEAFF.

As regards this clonotype: A much larger clone differs by one base, so this may be a read error. The genes are TRBV6-2 or TRBV6-3 and TRBJ2-7; TRBD2 aligns across 7 bases. With 2 bases clipped from V and 9 bases from J, the junction kept 13 bases outside the gene matches. CDR3 length: 15 amino acids. In germline, CDR1 is MNHEY, CDR2 SVGEGT. The CDR3 loop is CASSYAGVRGQGQYF. The CDR3, as DNA: TGTGCCAGCAGTTACGCGGGAGTTCGAGGTCAAGGGCAGTACTTC.

The J gene is TRBJ1-6, the V gene TRBV6-5, with D tentatively TRBD1 (5 bases). Germline CDR1 reads MNHEY; CDR2 reads SVGAGI. The CDR3 sequence is 16 residues long. Trimming cost V 0 bases and J 11 bases, with 17 bases left between them. CDR3 sequence: CASSYSGGQGDAPLHF. In DNA form, the CDR3 reads TGTGCCAGCAGTTACTCCGGAGGGCAGGGCGACGCACCCCTCCACTTT.

Turning to this clonotype: A read error may explain this, as a much larger clone is one base away. This CDR3 reads CVSRLAGVYEQFF. The DNA of the CDR3 is TGTGTCAGCAGATTAGCGGGGGTGTATGAGCAGTTCTTC. The chain employs TRBV7-2 and TRBJ2-1; 9 bases map to TRBD2. Per germline, CDR1 SGHTA and CDR2 FQGNSA. CDR3 length: 13 amino acids.

The chain is built from TRBV3-1 and TRBJ2-1; TRBD1 might be the D (6 bases). The germline CDR1 and CDR2 sequences are LGHDT and YNNKEL (reference sequence). CDR3 length: 13 amino acids. V lost 4 bases to trimming and J lost 6 bases, with 10 bases between them. CDR3 protein: CASSRLQGNEQFF. CDR3 DNA sequence: TGTGCCAGCAGCCGCCTACAGGGCAATGAGCAGTTCTTC.

This clonotype occurred a few times. This sequence joins TRBV27 and TRBJ2-1; 9 nucleotides agree with TRBD1. Germline lookup yields CDR1 MNHEY and CDR2 SMNVEV (reference sequence). CDR3 length: 15 amino acids. V lost 3 bases, J lost 3 bases, and 3 bases stayed unmatched. The DNA of the CDR3 is TGTGCCAGCAGTTTGTTGGGACAGGGCTACAATGAGCAGTTCTTC. Its translation: CASSLLGQGYNEQFF.

This clonotype was recorded once. The CDR3 loop is CASRDLTKTGAEYNEQFF. The CDR3 coding sequence is TGTGCCAGCAGAGACCTAACGAAGACAGGGGCGGAGTATAATGAGCAGTTCTTC. This chain joins TRBV21-1 and TRBJ2-1; the table gives TRBD1 as D, unverified against the DNA. TRBV21-1 is a documented pseudogene. The CDR3 contains 18 residues.

This clonotype was counted a few times. An end of the junction differs from the germline gene, which may be a read error. The rearrangement uses TRBV7-8 and TRBJ2-5; 12 bases fit TRBD2. The CDR3 contains 18 residues. CDR1 is SGHVS, CDR2 FQNEAQ, per germline. The CDR3 sequence is CASGLDSTSGGLQETQYF. In DNA, the CDR3 is TGTGCCAGCGGCTTAGATTCCACTAGCGGGGGGCTACAAGAGACCCAGTACTTC.

This sequence joins TRBV3-1 and TRBJ2-1; D not resolved. The ends were cut back, 2 bases at V and 12 bases at J, with 14 bases in the middle. The CDR3 totals 13 residues. The germline gives CDR1 LGHDT, CDR2 YNNKEL (reference sequence). CDR3 nucleotide sequence: TGTGCCAGCAGCCAATACGGGCCTCTGGGGCAGTTCTTC. Protein: CASSQYGPLGQFF.

This clonotype was counted between two and nine times. The J gene is TRBJ2-7, the V gene TRBV27, with 8 bases fitting TRBD1. Per germline, CDR1 MNHEY and CDR2 SMNVEV (reference sequence). The CDR3 covers 15 residues. With 0 bases clipped from V and 2 bases from J, the junction kept 3 bases outside the gene matches. In DNA, the CDR3 is TGTGCCAGCAGTTTATCGGCAGGGGGCCCCTACGAGCAGTACTTC. As protein: CASSLSAGGPYEQYF.

V usage is TRBV6-5 and J usage is TRBJ2-5, with TRBD1 matching 7 bases. The CDR3 has 16 amino acids. Germline V gene sequence: CDR1 MNHEY, CDR2 SVGAGI. V was clipped by 2 bases and J by 2 bases; unmatched bases: 8. The CDR3 here is CASSYAPGGTQETQYF. The CDR3 DNA is TGTGCCAGCAGTTACGCTCCAGGGGGAACACAAGAGACCCAGTACTTC.

This rearrangement joins TRBV20-1 to TRBJ1-5; D ambiguous. This CDR3 has 15 residues. V shed 4 bases and J shed 6 bases, with 19 bases lying between them. Germline CDR1 reads DFQATT; CDR2 reads SNEGSKA (reference sequence). CDR3 sequence (DNA): TGCAGTGCTAATCTTCGTATGGGAGGGTTTCAGCCCCAGCATTTT. Translated: CSANLRMGGFQPQHF.

In this sample, this clonotype turned up many times. The CDR3 is CASSYSAPRWTEAFF. DNA of the CDR3: TGTGCCAGCAGTTACTCGGCCCCTCGGTGGACTGAAGCTTTCTTT. The rearrangement joins TRBV6-6 to TRBJ1-1; D is undetermined. The CDR3 contains 15 residues. The V end was cut by 0 bases, the J end by 5 bases, with 13 bases between. Germline CDR1 reads MNHNY; CDR2 reads SVGAGI (reference sequence).